The 19 T cell receptor beta chains given below trace back to one sample, sequenced in a study of a mutant IDH1 vaccine in newly diagnosed glioma. No antigen has been assigned to these receptors. This table comes from immunoSEQ multiplex PCR, and its TCRdb copy is limited to in-frame clones, with some not included. The top ten clones hold 3% to 4.5% of a sample with just under 45,000 clones, 80% to 95% of them seen once. Time point given: week 23, last vaccination. One vaccine dose held 300 ug of mutant IDH1 20-mer peptide and came with topical imiquimod. Here the sequenced sample was PBMCs, taken from a glioma patient whose treatment included an IDH1 peptide vaccine. The receptors shown here come from a man aged 50-60 years with glioma.

This chain connects TRBV7-9 to TRBJ1-2; perhaps TRBD1 as D (6 bases). The CDR3 is 16 amino acids. V was pared by 3 bases and J by 3 bases, with 17 bases between. Germline V gives CDR1 SEHNR, CDR2 FQNEAQ (reference sequence). CDR3: CASSFPREGGDYGYTF. For the CDR3, the DNA is TGTGCCAGCAGCTTCCCGCGCGAGGGGGGGGACTATGGCTACACCTTC.

The rearrangement links TRBV2 to TRBJ2-3, with D unresolved. V was cut by 6 bases and J by 5 bases, with 15 bases left in between. In germline, CDR1 is SNHLY, CDR2 FYNNEI. This CDR3 is 14 amino acids long. In DNA form, the CDR3 reads TGTGCCAGCAGGGCCCCCCTTACGGTAGATACGCAGTATTTT. Amino acids: CASRAPLTVDTQYF.

The V call is TRBV7-2, the J call TRBJ2-7; 11 bases align to TRBD2. Per germline, CDR1 SGHTA and CDR2 FQGNSA. This CDR3 region has 16 residues. After removal of 5 bases from V and 2 bases from J, the junction contained 8 bases not matched to a gene. The CDR3 spells CASSRLAGSQTYEQYF. In DNA form, the CDR3 reads TGTGCCAGCAGCCGACTAGCGGGGAGTCAAACCTACGAGCAGTACTTC.

The V and J genes are TRBV5-1 and TRBJ1-1, with D perhaps matching TRBD1 (5 bases). CDR3 size: 16 residues. The germline V gene has CDR1 SGHRS and CDR2 YFSETQ. V was cut by 4 bases and J by 0 bases, with 16 bases left in between. CDR3 bases: TGCGCCAGCAGCGACCCTGGGGGTTACATGAACACTGAAGCTTTCTTT. It yields the protein CASSDPGGYMNTEAFF. The full variable domain, with the rest looked up from reference TRBV5-1 and TRBJ1-1, is KAGVTQTPRYLIKTRGQQVTLSCSPISGHRSVSWYQQTPGQGLQFLFEYFSETQRNKGNFPGRFSGRQFSNSRSEMNVSTLELGDSALYLCASSDPGGYMNTEAFFGQGTRLTVV.

This chain joins TRBV5-1 and TRBJ1-6; 7 positions agree with TRBD1. V was pared by 5 bases and J by 6 bases, with 5 bases of the junction left unmatched. This CDR3 contains 14 residues. CDR1 and CDR2 (germline): SGHRS, YFSETQ. The CDR3 nucleotides are TGCGCCAGCAGAACACGACAGGGTAATTCACCCCTCCACTTT. Its protein product is CASRTRQGNSPLHF. The whole variable domain, filled in from reference TRBV5-1 and TRBJ1-6, reads KAGVTQTPRYLIKTRGQQVTLSCSPISGHRSVSWYQQTPGQGLQFLFEYFSETQRNKGNFPGRFSGRQFSNSRSEMNVSTLELGDSALYLCASRTRQGNSPLHFGNGTRLTVT.

This chain connects TRBV12-5 to TRBJ1-1, with D uncertain. Trimming shortened V by 6 bases and J by 3 bases, and 23 bases separated the two germline ends. The CDR3 consists of 17 residues. The germline V gene has CDR1 LGHNT and CDR2 FRNRAP. The CDR3 here is CASGQSGFRNVDTEAFF. The CDR3 nucleotides are TGTGCTAGTGGCCAAAGTGGGTTTCGCAATGTGGACACTGAAGCTTTCTTT.

The V gene is TRBV6-1, the J gene TRBJ2-4; TRBD1 is a possible D gene (6 bases). This CDR3 contains 17 residues. Looked up from germline, CDR1 is MNHNS and CDR2 is SASEGT. V lost 4 bases and J lost 0, with 16 bases in between. CDR3 residues: CASSGTEPTLAKNIQYF. CDR3 in DNA: TGTGCCAGCAGTGGGACAGAACCCACTCTAGCCAAAAACATTCAGTACTTC.

The J gene is TRBJ1-5, the V gene TRBV30; unclear D gene. Germline V gene sequence: CDR1 GTSNPN, CDR2 SVGIG (reference sequence). The CDR3 length is 13 residues. V gave up 3 bases and J gave up 0 bases, with 6 bases separating them. The CDR3 sequence: CAWRRDSNQPQHF. The CDR3 DNA is TGTGCCTGGAGGAGAGATAGCAATCAGCCCCAGCATTTT.

The chain is built from TRBV29-1 and TRBJ2-2; D is tentatively TRBD1 or TRBD2 (5 bases each). Germline V lookup: CDR1 SQVTM, CDR2 ANQGSEA. The CDR3 runs 17 residues. V was cut by 0 bases and J by 4 bases, with 18 bases left in between. CDR3 sequence (DNA): TGCAGCGTTGAAGATTACGGGACGGGCGACCCCACCGGGGAGCTGTTTTTT. It is translated as CSVEDYGTGDPTGELFF.

The CDR3 is CAISEGGVNTEAFF. CDR3 DNA sequence: TGTGCCATCAGTGAGGGGGGGGTGAACACTGAAGCTTTCTTT. The chain joins TRBV10-3 to TRBJ1-1; weak D call: TRBD1 (5 bases). The V end was cut by 2 bases, the J end by 0 bases, with 7 bases between. The CDR3 extends over 14 amino acids. Germline values: CDR1 ENHRY, CDR2 SYGVKD.

V is TRBV6-1 and J is TRBJ1-3; the D is unclear. V shed 4 bases and J shed 0 bases, with 7 bases lying between them. CDR3 length equals 14 residues. Germline CDR1 is MNHNS and CDR2 is SASEGT. CDR3 loop: CASSVGSSGNTIYF. Here the CDR3 DNA reads TGTGCCAGCAGTGTTGGTAGCTCTGGAAACACCATATATTTT.

The chain has TRBV9 and TRBJ2-5; D is unresolved. The CDR3 runs 14 residues. V lost 5 bases, J lost 5 bases, and 16 bases lay in between. CDR1 is SGDLS, CDR2 YYNGEE, per germline. The DNA of the CDR3 is TGTGCCAGCAGGGGAACACCGCTAGTGGAGACCCAGTACTTC. As protein: CASRGTPLVETQYF.

The rearrangement joins TRBV4-1 to TRBJ1-1; tentatively, D is TRBD1 (6 bases). CDR3 size: 16 residues. V gave up 3 bases and J gave up 4 bases, with 18 bases separating them. Germline V gene data show CDR1 as MGHRA and CDR2 as YSYEKL. CDR3 protein: CASSHIASGTRTEAFF. In DNA form, the CDR3 reads TGCGCCAGCAGCCACATAGCCTCGGGGACACGCACTGAAGCTTTCTTT.

This clone was found once. This chain uses TRBV2 with TRBJ2-3; TRBD1 aligns across 7 bases. The ends lost 6 bases at V and 0 bases at J; junction bases unmatched: 6. This CDR3 region has 15 residues. The V gene's germline CDR1 is SNHLY and CDR2 FYNNEI. CDR3: CASRPGQLSTDTQYF. The CDR3 DNA is TGTGCCAGCAGGCCGGGACAGCTGAGCACAGATACGCAGTATTTT.

DNA of the CDR3: TGTGCCATCAGTGATCTCTTCTCCGGGGCAGGGGGCACGGGAGAGCAGTACTTC. Translated, it gives CAISDLFSGAGGTGEQYF. The chain uses TRBV10-3 and TRBJ2-7; 8 bases are a match to TRBD1. Germline assignment: CDR1 ENHRY and CDR2 SYGVKD. Germline trimming cut 3 bases from V and 7 bases from J; bases unmatched to any gene: 20. There are 18 residues in the CDR3.

J is TRBJ1-2 and V is TRBV4-1; TRBD1 is a possible D gene (6 bases). V lost 0 bases and J 2 bases, leaving 10 bases between the germline ends. CDR1 MGHRA and CDR2 YSYEKL come from the germline V gene. The CDR3 runs 15 residues. The CDR3 reads CASSQEDRTNYGYTF. In DNA, the CDR3 is TGCGCCAGCAGCCAAGAAGACAGGACAAACTATGGCTACACCTTC.

V usage is TRBV10-2 and J usage is TRBJ1-5; TRBD1 is a possible D gene (6 bases). Between the trimmed V and J ends, which lost 6 bases and 0 bases, there was a span of 12 bases. Germline V gene lookup returns CDR1 WSHSY and CDR2 SAAADI. CDR3 length: 15 amino acids. CDR3 in DNA: TGCGCCAGCAGACGGGACACTATTAGCAATCAGCCCCAGCATTTT. Protein: CASRRDTISNQPQHF.

This sequence joins TRBV6-1 and TRBJ2-7; D perhaps matches TRBD2 (5 bases). Trimming stripped 0 bases from V and 6 bases from J, with 15 bases between. From germline, CDR1 is MNHNS and CDR2 SASEGT. The CDR3 loop spans 15 amino acids. Written as DNA, the CDR3 is TGTGCCAGCAGTGAAGCCGGAGGAGCGAGGGCCGAGCAGTACTTC. This codes for CASSEAGGARAEQYF.

This chain links TRBV7-2 with TRBJ2-5; TRBD1 matches at 7 bases. Germline V CDR1 and CDR2: SGHTA, FQGNSA. This CDR3 comprises 12 residues. With 1 base clipped from V and 9 bases from J, the junction kept 2 bases outside the gene matches. Here the CDR3 DNA reads TGTGCCAGCAGCTTAGGTCAGGGGGCCCAGTACTTC. Translation: CASSLGQGAQYF. Complete variable domain (other parts from reference TRBV7-2 and TRBJ2-5): GAGVSQSPSNKVTEKGKDVELRCDPISGHTALYWYRQSLGQGLEFLIYFQGNSAPDKSGLPSDRFSAERTGGSVSTLTIQRTQQEDSAVYLCASSLGQGAQYFGPGTRLLVL.